The T cell receptor (beta chain) under discussion was sequenced for a study of glioma-infiltrating T cells. This clonotype has more than one count but fewer than ten. The iRepertoire nested amplicon-rescue multiplex PCR amplified TCR alpha and beta CDR3s from RNA. TCRdb used MiXCR to reprocess the multiplex PCR reads, holding one entry per CDR3 protein. The repertoire holds about 190,000 distinct CDR3 sequences, roughly 32% seen once, with around 20% in the top ten. The specimen was glioma tissue, nonneoplastic brain tissue, or PBMCs (not recorded which). The receptor comes from a human donor with low-grade glioma or glioblastoma, undergoing nonglioma brain surgery, or in good health (not recorded which).

In nucleotides, the CDR3 is TGTGCCAGCAGCCAGGCCGGGGTCTCCTACAATGAGCAGTTCTTC. As protein: CASSQAGVSYNEQFF. The chain links TRBV3-1 to TRBJ2-1, with D perhaps TRBD2 (5 bases). Deletions cut 3 bases from V and 0 bases from J, with 9 bases between. The CDR3 totals 15 residues. Germline CDR1 is LGHDT and CDR2 is YNNKEL (reference sequence).